Listed below are T cell receptor beta chains from one sample, sequenced in a study of T-cell reconstitution after alpha-beta-depleted transplantation in children. MiXCR was run by TCRdb on the PCR reads, yielding one entry per CDR3 protein. The sample has some 530,000 distinct CDR3 sequences, 9.5% to 15% seen once. Sequencing used PBMCs from the stem cell graft donor, obtained from the stem cell graft. Receptors originate from a human donor who donated a stem cell graft to a child with combined immunodeficiency. Each CDR3 is given with its conserved first and last residue. The order of the fields is J gene, V gene, D gene, clone size, CDR3 DNA, CDR3 protein. A D gene is named only where the DNA matches it firmly. Size is stated for part of the rows, as once, few or many counts, or as a class when the clone is expanded.

TRBJ1-1	TRBV20-1	.	few	TGCAGTGCTAGACGGAGCCCGGTCCGGGACACTGAAGCTTTCTTT	CSARRSPVRDTEAFF
TRBJ1-1	TRBV6-5	TRBD1	.	TGTGCCAGCACCATTAATCGACAGGGGGGTACTGAAGCTTTCTTT	CASTINRQGGTEAFF
TRBJ2-7	TRBV27	.	many	TGTGCCAGCAGTTTCAGGGTAGGCGAGCAGTACTTC	CASSFRVGEQYF
TRBJ2-5	TRBV29-1	.	many	TGCAGCGTTGAAGAGGGGAGGGAGACCCAGTACTTC	CSVEEGRETQYF
TRBJ2-3	TRBV4-2	TRBD2	many	TGTGCCAGCAGGGAAGCCGTGAGCGGGGGGAGTGATACGCAGTATTTT	CASREAVSGGSDTQYF
TRBJ2-1	TRBV27	.	.	TGTGCCAGCAGTTTATTCCCGGGGCTCGATGAGCAGTTCTTC	CASSLFPGLDEQFF
TRBJ2-5	TRBV7-6	.	.	TGTGCCAGCAGCCCAGGCGGACAGAACCAAGAGACCCAGTACTTC	CASSPGGQNQETQYF
TRBJ1-1	TRBV7-2	TRBD1	.	TGTGCCAGCAGCTTTGGAGGGACAGCCATTGAAGCTTTCTTT	CASSFGGTAIEAFF
TRBJ2-7	TRBV19	TRBD1	.	TGTGCCACCGCTAAACCCGGGACAGGGAACTACGAGCAGTACTTC	CATAKPGTGNYEQYF
TRBJ2-7	TRBV30	TRBD1	few	TGTGCCGTTGCGCCCGGGACAGGGGTTGATGAGCAGTACTTC	CAVAPGTGVDEQYF
TRBJ2-3	TRBV29-1	TRBD1	few	TGCAGCGTTGAAGCCTCGGGACAGGGAACAGATACGCAGTATTTT	CSVEASGQGTDTQYF
TRBJ2-1	TRBV7-8	TRBD2	many	TGTGCCAGCAGCACCAGGACTAGCGGGTTAAGCTCCTACAATGAGCAGTTCTTC	CASSTRTSGLSSYNEQFF
TRBJ2-1	TRBV28	TRBD2	many	TGTGCCAGCAGACCCATAGGACTAGCGGGAGTGTGGGTCTTC	CASRPIGLAGVWVF
TRBJ1-5	TRBV5-1	TRBD1	many	TGCGCCAGCAGCTTGGGGGACAGGTCATGGCAGCCCCAGCATTTT	CASSLGDRSWQPQHF
TRBJ2-4	TRBV4-2	.	many	TGTGCCAGCACCCCCGGCGGAGCCAAAAACATTCAGTACTTC	CASTPGGAKNIQYF
TRBJ1-5	TRBV12-3/TRBV12-4	.	few	TGTGCCAGCAGTTTGTCCGGGGGTAGCAATCAGCCCCAGCATTTT	CASSLSGGSNQPQHF
TRBJ2-7	TRBV20-1	.	few	TGCAGTGCTAGGGGCATTTCCTACGAGCAGTACTTC	CSARGISYEQYF
TRBJ2-5	TRBV29-1	.	.	TGCAGCTCGCACAGGTCCGGGACCCAGTACTTC	CSSHRSGTQYF
TRBJ2-7	TRBV28	.	.	TGTGCCAGCAGTTTATTGGAGGGGACCCTGACCTACGAGCAGTACTTC	CASSLLEGTLTYEQYF
TRBJ2-1	TRBV5-1	TRBD2	few	TGCGCCAGCAGCTTGGGTCAGCGGGGGGCTTACAATGAGCAGTTCTTC	CASSLGQRGAYNEQFF
TRBJ2-1	TRBV6-1	.	few	TGTGCCAGCAGCCCTAACGGAATCTCCTACAATGAGCAGTTCTTC	CASSPNGISYNEQFF